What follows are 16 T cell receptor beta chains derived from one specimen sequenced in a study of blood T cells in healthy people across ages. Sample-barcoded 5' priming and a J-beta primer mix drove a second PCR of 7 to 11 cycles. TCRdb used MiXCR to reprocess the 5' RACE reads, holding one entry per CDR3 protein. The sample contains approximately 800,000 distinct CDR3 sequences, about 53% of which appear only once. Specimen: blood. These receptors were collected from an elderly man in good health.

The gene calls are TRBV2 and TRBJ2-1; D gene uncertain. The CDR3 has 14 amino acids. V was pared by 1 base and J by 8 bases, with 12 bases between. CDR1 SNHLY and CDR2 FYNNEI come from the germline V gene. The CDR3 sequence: CASSEEGVRDEQFF. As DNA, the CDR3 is TGTGCCAGCAGTGAAGAAGGTGTAAGGGATGAGCAGTTCTTC. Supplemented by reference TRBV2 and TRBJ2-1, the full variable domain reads EPEVTQTPSHQVTQMGQEVILRCVPISNHLYFYWYRQILGQKVEFLVSFYNNEISEKSEIFDDQFSVERPDGSNFTLKIRSTKLEDSAMYFCASSEEGVRDEQFFGPGTRLTVL.

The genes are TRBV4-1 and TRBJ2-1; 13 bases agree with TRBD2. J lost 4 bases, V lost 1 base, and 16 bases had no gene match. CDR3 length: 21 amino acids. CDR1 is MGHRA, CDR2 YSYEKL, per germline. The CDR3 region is CASSQVGILAGGPLGYNEQFF. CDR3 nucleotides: TGCGCCAGCAGCCAAGTGGGGATACTAGCGGGAGGGCCATTAGGGTACAATGAGCAGTTCTTC.

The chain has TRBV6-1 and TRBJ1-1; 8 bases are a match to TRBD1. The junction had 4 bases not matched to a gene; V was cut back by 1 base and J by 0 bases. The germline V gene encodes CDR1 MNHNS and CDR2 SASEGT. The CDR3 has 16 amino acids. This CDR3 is CASSEGRGRMNTEAFF. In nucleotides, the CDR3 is TGTGCCAGCAGTGAAGGCAGGGGGCGGATGAACACTGAAGCTTTCTTT.

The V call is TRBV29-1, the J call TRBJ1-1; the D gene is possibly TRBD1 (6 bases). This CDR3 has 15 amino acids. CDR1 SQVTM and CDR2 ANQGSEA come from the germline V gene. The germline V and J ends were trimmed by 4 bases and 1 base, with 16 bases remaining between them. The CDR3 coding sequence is TGCAGCGTTGTAGGGGTGGGGGGGCAGAACACTGAAGCTTTCTTT. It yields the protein CSVVGVGGQNTEAFF.

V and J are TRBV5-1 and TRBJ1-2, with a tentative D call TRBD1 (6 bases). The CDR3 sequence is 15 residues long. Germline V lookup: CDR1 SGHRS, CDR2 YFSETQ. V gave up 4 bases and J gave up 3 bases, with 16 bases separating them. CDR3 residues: CASSSAQGTDYGYTF. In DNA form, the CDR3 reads TGCGCCAGCAGCAGTGCTCAGGGGACCGACTATGGCTACACCTTC.

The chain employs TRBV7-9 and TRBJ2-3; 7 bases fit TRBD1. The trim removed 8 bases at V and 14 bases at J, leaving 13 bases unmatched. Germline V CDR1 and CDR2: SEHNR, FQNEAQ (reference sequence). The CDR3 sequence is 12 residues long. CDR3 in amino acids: CASGRDSPIAYF. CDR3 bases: TGTGCCAGCGGAAGGGACAGCCCCATTGCGTATTTT. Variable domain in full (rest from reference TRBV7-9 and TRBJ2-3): DTGVSQNPRHKITKRGQNVTFRCDPISEHNRLYWYRQTLGQGPEFLTYFQNEAQLEKSRLLSDRFSAERPKGSFSTLEIQRTEQGDSAMYLCASGRDSPIAYFGPGTRLTVL.

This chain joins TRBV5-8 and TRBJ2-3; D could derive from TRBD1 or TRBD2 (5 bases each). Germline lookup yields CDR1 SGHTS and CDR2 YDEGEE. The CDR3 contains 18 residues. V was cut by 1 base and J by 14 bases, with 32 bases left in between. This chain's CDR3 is CASSLYAAGRGSHRYAYF. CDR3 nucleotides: TGTGCCAGCAGCTTGTACGCGGCAGGGAGAGGGAGTCACAGATACGCGTATTTT.

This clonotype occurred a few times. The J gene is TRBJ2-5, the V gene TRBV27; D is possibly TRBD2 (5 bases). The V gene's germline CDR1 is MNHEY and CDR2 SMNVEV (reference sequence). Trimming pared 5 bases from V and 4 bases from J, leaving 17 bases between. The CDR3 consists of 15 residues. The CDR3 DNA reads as TGTGCCAGCAGTAAAAGGGCGGGCTTGGTAGAGACCCAGTACTTC. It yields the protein CASSKRAGLVETQYF.

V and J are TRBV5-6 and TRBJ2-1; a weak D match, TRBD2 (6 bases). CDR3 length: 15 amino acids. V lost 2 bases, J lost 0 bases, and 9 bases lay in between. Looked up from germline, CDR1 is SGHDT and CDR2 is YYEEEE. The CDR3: CASSFGGVSYNEQFF. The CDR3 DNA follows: TGTGCCAGCAGCTTTGGAGGGGTCTCCTACAATGAGCAGTTCTTC.

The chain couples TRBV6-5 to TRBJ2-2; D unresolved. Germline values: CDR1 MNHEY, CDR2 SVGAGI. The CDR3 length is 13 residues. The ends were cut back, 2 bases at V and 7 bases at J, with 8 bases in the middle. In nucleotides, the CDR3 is TGTGCCAGCAGTTACGGAGTTTACGGGGAGCTGTTTTTT. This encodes CASSYGVYGELFF.

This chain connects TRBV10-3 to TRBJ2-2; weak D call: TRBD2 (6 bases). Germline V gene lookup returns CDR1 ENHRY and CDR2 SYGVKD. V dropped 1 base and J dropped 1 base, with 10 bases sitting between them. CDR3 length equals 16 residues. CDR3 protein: CAISEWFSGNTGELFF. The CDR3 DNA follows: TGTGCCATCAGTGAGTGGTTTAGCGGGAACACCGGGGAGCTGTTTTTT.

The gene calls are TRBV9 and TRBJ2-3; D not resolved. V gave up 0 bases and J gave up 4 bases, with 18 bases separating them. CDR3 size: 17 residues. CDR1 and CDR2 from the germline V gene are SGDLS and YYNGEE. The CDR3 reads CASSVDPQSAVPDTQYF. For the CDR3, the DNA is TGTGCCAGCAGCGTAGACCCTCAATCGGCGGTCCCAGATACGCAGTATTTT.

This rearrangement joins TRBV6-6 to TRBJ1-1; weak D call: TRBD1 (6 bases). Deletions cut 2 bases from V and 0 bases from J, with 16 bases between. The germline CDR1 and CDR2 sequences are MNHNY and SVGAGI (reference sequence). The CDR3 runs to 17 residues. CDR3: CASSYGALGAMNTEAFF. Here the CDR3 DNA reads TGTGCCAGCAGTTACGGGGCCCTGGGGGCCATGAACACTGAAGCTTTCTTT.

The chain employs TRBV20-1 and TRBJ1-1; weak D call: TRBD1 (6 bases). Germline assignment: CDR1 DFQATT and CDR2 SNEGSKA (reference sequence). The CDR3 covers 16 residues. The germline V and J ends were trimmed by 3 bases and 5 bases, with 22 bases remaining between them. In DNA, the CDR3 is TGCAGTGCTAGGCCTTTACAGGGCGGCTGGGGGACTGAAGCTTTCTTT. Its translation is CSARPLQGGWGTEAFF.

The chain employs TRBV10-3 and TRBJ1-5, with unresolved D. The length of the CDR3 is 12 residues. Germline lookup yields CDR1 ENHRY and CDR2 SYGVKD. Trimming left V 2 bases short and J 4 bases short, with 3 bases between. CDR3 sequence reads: CAISEGNQPQHF. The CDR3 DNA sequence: TGTGCCATCAGTGAGGGAAATCAGCCCCAGCATTTT.

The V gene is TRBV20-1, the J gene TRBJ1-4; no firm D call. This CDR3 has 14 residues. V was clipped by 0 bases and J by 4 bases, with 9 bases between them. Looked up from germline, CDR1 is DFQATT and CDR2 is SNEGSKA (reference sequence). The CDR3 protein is CSARDRLFNEKLFF. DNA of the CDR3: TGCAGTGCTAGAGATCGGCTTTTTAATGAAAAACTGTTTTTT.